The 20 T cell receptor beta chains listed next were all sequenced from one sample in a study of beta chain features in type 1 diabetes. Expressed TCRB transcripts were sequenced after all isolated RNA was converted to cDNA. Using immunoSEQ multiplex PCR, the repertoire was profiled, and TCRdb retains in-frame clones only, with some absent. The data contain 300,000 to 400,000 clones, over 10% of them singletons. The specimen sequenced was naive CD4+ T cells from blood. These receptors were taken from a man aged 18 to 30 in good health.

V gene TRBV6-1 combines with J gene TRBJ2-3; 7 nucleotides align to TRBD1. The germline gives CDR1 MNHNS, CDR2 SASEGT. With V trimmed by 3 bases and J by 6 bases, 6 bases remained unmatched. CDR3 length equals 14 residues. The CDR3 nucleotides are TGTGCCAGCAGTGAGAACAGGGGTTCGGATACGCAGTATTTT. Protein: CASSENRGSDTQYF.

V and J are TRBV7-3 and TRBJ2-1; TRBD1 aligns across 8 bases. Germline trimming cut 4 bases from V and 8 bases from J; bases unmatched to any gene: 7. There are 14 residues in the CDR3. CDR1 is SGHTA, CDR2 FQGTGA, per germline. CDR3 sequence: CASSSLRTGHEQFF. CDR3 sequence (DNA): TGTGCCAGCAGCTCGCTTAGGACAGGGCATGAGCAGTTCTTC.

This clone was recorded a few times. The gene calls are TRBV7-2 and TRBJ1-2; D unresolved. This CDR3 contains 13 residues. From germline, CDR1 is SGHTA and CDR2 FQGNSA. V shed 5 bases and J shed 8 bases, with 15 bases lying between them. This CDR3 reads CASSIGLGRGYTF. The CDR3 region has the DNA TGTGCCAGCAGCATTGGACTGGGCAGGGGCTACACCTTC.

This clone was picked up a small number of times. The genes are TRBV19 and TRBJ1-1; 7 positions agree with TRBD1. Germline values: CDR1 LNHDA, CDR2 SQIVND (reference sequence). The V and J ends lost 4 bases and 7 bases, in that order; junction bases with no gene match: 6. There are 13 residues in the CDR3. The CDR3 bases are TGTGCCAGTAGTACGGTGGCAGGGGGTGAAGCTTTCTTT. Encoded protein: CASSTVAGGEAFF.

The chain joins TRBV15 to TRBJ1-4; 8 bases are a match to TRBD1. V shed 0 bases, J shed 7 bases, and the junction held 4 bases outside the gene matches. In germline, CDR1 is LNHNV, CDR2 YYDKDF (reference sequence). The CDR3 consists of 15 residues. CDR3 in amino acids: CATSRDPQGAEKLFF. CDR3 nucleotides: TGTGCCACCAGCAGAGATCCGCAGGGGGCTGAAAAACTGTTTTTT.

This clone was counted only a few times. The CDR3 region is CASSLRSRDRVKEQYF. The CDR3 region has the DNA TGTGCCAGCAGCTTACGATCCCGGGACAGGGTGAAAGAGCAGTACTTC. V usage is TRBV7-3 and J usage is TRBJ2-7, with 9 bases lining up with TRBD1. The CDR3 contains 16 residues. After removal of 2 bases from V and 7 bases from J, the junction contained 12 bases not matched to a gene. CDR1 and CDR2 (germline): SGHTA, FQGTGA.

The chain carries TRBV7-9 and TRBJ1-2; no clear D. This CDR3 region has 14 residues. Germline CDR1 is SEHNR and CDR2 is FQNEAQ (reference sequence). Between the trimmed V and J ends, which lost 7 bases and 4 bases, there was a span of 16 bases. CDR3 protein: CASTTLRFSYGYTF. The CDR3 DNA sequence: TGTGCCAGCACCACCTTGAGGTTTTCCTATGGCTACACCTTC.

This chain's CDR3 is CASSSQGWETQYF. CDR3 DNA sequence: TGTGCCAGCAGCTCTCAGGGTTGGGAGACCCAGTACTTC. The rearrangement uses TRBV5-4 and TRBJ2-5; perhaps TRBD1 as D (5 bases). The CDR3 covers 13 residues. Trimming pared 3 bases from V and 5 bases from J, leaving 11 bases between. Germline V gene sequence: CDR1 SGHNT, CDR2 YYREEE (reference sequence).

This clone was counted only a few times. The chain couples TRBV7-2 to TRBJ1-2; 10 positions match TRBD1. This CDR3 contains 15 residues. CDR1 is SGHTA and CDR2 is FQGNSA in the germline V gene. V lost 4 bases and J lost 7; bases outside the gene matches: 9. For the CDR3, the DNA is TGTGCCAGCAGCTCGAGACCCGGGACAGGGGTTGGCTACACCTTC. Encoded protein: CASSSRPGTGVGYTF.

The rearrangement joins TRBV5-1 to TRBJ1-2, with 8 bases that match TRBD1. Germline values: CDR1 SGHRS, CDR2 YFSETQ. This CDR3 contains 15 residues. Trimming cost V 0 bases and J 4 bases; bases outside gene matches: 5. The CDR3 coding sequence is TGCGCCAGCAGCTTGGGTTTGGACAGGGCCTATGGCTACACCTTC. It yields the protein CASSLGLDRAYGYTF. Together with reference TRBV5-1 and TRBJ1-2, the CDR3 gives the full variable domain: KAGVTQTPRYLIKTRGQQVTLSCSPISGHRSVSWYQQTPGQGLQFLFEYFSETQRNKGNFPGRFSGRQFSNSRSEMNVSTLELGDSALYLCASSLGLDRAYGYTFGSGTRLTVV.

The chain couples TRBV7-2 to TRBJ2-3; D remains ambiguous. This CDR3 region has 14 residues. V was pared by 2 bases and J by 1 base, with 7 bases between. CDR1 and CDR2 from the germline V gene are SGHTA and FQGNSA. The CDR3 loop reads CASSLTPGTDTQYF. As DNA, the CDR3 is TGTGCCAGCAGCTTAACTCCGGGCACAGATACGCAGTATTTT.

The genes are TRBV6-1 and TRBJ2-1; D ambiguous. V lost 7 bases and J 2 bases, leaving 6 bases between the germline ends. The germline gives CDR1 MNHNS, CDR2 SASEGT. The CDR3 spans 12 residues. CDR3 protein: CASTHTYNEQFF. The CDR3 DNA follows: TGTGCCAGCACCCACACCTACAATGAGCAGTTCTTC.

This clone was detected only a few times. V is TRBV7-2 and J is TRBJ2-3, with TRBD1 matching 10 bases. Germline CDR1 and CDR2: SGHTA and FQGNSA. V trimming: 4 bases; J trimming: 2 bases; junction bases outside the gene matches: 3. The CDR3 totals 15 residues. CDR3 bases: TGTGCCAGCAGCTCGGGACAGGGGCTCACAGATACGCAGTATTTT. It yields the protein CASSSGQGLTDTQYF.

Here the CDR3 reads CASSLTGWGDYEQYF. The CDR3, as DNA: TGTGCCAGCAGTTTGACAGGGTGGGGGGATTACGAGCAGTACTTC. The V and J genes are TRBV6-6 and TRBJ2-7, with a possible D match to TRBD1 (7 bases). The germline V gene encodes CDR1 MNHNY and CDR2 SVGAGI (reference sequence). Trimming left V 4 bases short and J 4 bases short, with 17 bases between. CDR3 length: 15 amino acids.

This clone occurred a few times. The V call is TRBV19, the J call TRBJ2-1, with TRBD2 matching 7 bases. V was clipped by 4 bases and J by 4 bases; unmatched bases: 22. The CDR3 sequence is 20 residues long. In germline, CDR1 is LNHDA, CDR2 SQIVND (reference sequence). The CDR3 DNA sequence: TGTGCCAGTAGTAGGAGACCCCGGTTGCGGACTAGGCAATCGTACAATGAGCAGTTCTTC. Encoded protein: CASSRRPRLRTRQSYNEQFF. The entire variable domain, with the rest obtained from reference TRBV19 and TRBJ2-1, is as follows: DGGITQSPKYLFRKEGQNVTLSCEQNLNHDAMYWYRQDPGQGLRLIYYSQIVNDFQKGDIAEGYSVSREKKESFPLTVTSAQKNPTAFYLCASSRRPRLRTRQSYNEQFFGPGTRLTVL.

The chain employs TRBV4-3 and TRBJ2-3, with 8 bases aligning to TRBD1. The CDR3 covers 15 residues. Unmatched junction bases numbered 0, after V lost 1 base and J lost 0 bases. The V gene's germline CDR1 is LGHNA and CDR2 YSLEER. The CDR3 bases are TGCGCCAGCAGCCAAGGACAGGGGAGCACAGATACGCAGTATTTT. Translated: CASSQGQGSTDTQYF.

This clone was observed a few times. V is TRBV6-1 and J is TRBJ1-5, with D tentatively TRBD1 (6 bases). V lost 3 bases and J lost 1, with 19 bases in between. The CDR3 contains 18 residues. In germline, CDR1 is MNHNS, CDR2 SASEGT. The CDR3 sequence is CASSEPLQGIRSNQPQHF. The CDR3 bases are TGTGCCAGCAGTGAGCCTTTACAGGGAATCCGGAGCAATCAGCCCCAGCATTTT.

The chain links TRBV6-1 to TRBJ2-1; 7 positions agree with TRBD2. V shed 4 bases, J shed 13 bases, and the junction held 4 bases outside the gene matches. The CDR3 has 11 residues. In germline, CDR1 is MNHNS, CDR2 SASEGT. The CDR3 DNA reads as TGTGCCAGCAGTGCGGGACTAATCCAGTTCTTC. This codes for CASSAGLIQFF.

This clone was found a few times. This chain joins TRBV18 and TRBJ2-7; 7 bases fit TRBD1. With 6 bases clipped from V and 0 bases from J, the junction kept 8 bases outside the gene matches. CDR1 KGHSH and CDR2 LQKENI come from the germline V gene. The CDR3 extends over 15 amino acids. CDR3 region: CASSLDRRYSYEQYF. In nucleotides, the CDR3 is TGTGCCAGCTCCCTGGACAGGCGGTACTCCTACGAGCAGTACTTC.

Written as DNA, the CDR3 is TGTGCCTTCCGTCCCGGGACAGGGGTCAATGGCTACACCTTC. Its protein is CAFRPGTGVNGYTF. The V call is TRBV30, the J call TRBJ1-2, with TRBD1 identical over 10 bases. CDR1 is GTSNPN and CDR2 is SVGIG in the germline V gene (reference sequence). V was pared by 7 bases and J by 6 bases, with 11 bases of the junction left unmatched. This CDR3 is built from 14 residues.